This paragraph reports one T cell receptor (beta chain). No antigen is known for it. The sample originates from a study of OX40 agonist ivuxolimab in advanced cancers. Study-level information: Treatment received earlier with anti-PD-1, anti-PD-L1 or anti-CTLA-4 agents was allowed, and 40% had some. Of the patients, three showed partial responses, one with hepatocellular carcinoma and two with cutaneous melanoma. Study-level findings and limits: There was clonal expansion of CD4+ and CD8+ blood T cells by week 6 at 0.1 to 3.0 mg/kg. Low levels of normalized T-cell clonal expansion also appeared in some nonresponders.

V was cut by 5 bases and J by 7 bases, with 29 bases left in between. CDR1 is SGHVS, CDR2 FQNEAQ, per germline. CDR3 size: 18 residues. Generated by immunoSEQ multiplex PCR, the TCRdb table keeps only in-frame clones and is missing some. The profile shows more than 45,000 clones, around nine tenths of them singletons. This clonotype originated in an adult with an advanced solid tumor such as melanoma, head and neck, liver or kidney cancer. This chain uses TRBV7-8 with TRBJ2-5; either TRBD1 or TRBD2 may fit D (5 bases each). Sequences were derived from CD4+ or CD8+ T cells sorted from blood, sampled in a trial of the OX40 agonist ivuxolimab. Written as DNA, the CDR3 is TGTGCCAGCAGCCCCAGATCAAGGTCCGGGACCTATGGTGGGACCCAGTACTTC. This encodes CASSPRSRSGTYGGTQYF.